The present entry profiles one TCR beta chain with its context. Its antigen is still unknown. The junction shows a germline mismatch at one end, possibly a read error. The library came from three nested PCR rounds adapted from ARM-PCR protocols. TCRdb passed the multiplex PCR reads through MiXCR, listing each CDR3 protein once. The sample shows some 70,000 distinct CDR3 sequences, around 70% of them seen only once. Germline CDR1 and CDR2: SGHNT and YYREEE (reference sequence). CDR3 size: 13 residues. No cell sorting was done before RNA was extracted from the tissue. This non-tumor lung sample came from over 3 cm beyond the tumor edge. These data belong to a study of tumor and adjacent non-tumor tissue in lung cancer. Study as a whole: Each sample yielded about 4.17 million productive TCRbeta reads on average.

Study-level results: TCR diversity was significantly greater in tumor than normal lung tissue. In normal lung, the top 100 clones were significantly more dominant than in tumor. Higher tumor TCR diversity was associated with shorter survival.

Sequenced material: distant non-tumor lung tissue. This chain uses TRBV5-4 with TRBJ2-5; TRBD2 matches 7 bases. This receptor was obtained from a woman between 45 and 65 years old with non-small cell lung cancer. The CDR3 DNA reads TGTGCCAGCAGCTTGGACTGGGGAGGGACCCGGTACTTC. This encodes CASSLDWGGTRYF. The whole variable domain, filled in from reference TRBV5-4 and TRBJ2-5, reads ETGVTQSPTHLIKTRGQQVTLRCSSQSGHNTVSWYQQALGQGPQFIFQYYREEENGRGNFPPRFSGLQFPNYSSELNVNALELDDSALYLCASSLDWGGTRYFGPGTRLLVL.